This T cell receptor beta chain was observed in a study of T cell repertoires in cytomegalovirus infection. Study background: Public TCR beta signatures were indicative of both CMV infection and a matching HLA type. Study-level findings and limits: Cumulative frequency (of public TCR beta family members) identified carriers of CMV plus the relevant HLA. In two of eight donors, the top clonotype was HLA-C-restricted CMV-specific.

Comments on this clonotype: Its matching antigen is unknown.

Each CDR3 protein is one row after TCRdb ran MiXCR on the reads. The repertoire holds 300,000 to 400,000 distinct CDR3 sequences, around a sixth seen once, with 8.7% in the top ten. The CDR3 contains 13 residues. Germline CDR1 is MNHEY and CDR2 is SVGEGT. The V end lost 6 bases, the J end lost 6 bases, and 14 bases lay between the germline ends. The sequencing input was PBMCs. The V gene is TRBV6-2 or TRBV6-3, the J gene TRBJ1-1; no reliable D call. This receptor was identified in a human donor in good health (CMV status not recorded). Some clones in this sample may be carry-over from other donors' samples. This CDR3 is CASRLEDWSEAFF. In DNA, the CDR3 is TGTGCCAGCAGGCTAGAGGATTGGTCTGAAGCTTTCTTT.